Shown below are 6 T cell receptor beta chains from a single sample sequenced in a study of blood T cell repertoires in COVID-19. Profiling relied on immunoSEQ multiplex PCR, and the TCRdb table lists in-frame clones only, not all of them. The sample records about 310,000 clones, around nine tenths being singletons. Sequences were obtained from PBMCs or T cells enriched from blood (not recorded which). Every receptor here comes from a woman aged 35 to 49 who had recovered from COVID-19.

This chain uses TRBV9 with TRBJ2-5; D is unresolved. V was shortened by 0 bases and J by 2 bases, with 11 bases between the two germline ends. Germline CDR1 reads SGDLS; CDR2 reads YYNGEE. This CDR3 contains 15 residues. The CDR3 here is CASSVEGRSQETQYF. The CDR3 DNA reads TGTGCCAGCAGCGTAGAAGGCAGGTCGCAAGAGACCCAGTACTTC.

This clone was counted only a few times. The genes are TRBV18 and TRBJ1-2, with D possibly matching TRBD1 (5 bases). The germline CDR1 and CDR2 sequences are KGHSH and LQKENI. V was shortened by 2 bases and J by 2 bases, with 12 bases between the two germline ends. The CDR3 consists of 15 residues. CDR3 amino acids: CASSPVGGWNYGYTF. Written as DNA, the CDR3 is TGTGCCAGCTCACCAGTCGGGGGGTGGAACTATGGCTACACCTTC.

The chain has TRBV9 and TRBJ2-2; TRBD2 matches 7 bases. The CDR3 sequence is 16 residues long. Germline CDR1 reads SGDLS; CDR2 reads YYNGEE. V dropped 3 bases and J dropped 4; count of bases not matched to a gene: 9. CDR3 in DNA: TGTGCCAGCAGCGAGAGCGGGGTGGTCGGCACCGGGGAGCTGTTTTTT. Protein: CASSESGVVGTGELFF. Filled out from reference TRBV9 and TRBJ2-2, the complete variable domain reads DSGVTQTPKHLITATGQRVTLRCSPRSGDLSVYWYQQSLDQGLQFLIQYYNGEERAKGNILERFSAQQFPDLHSELNLSSLELGDSALYFCASSESGVVGTGELFFGEGSRLTVL.

The CDR3 here is CTSSHRGNDGYTF. The CDR3 coding sequence is TGCACCAGCAGCCACAGGGGTAATGATGGCTACACCTTC. The J gene is TRBJ1-2, the V gene TRBV1; the DNA was not compared with TRBD1, the D call given in the table. TRBV1 is a recognized pseudogene. The CDR3 runs to 13 residues.

The chain joins TRBV7-2 to TRBJ1-6; no firm D call. Germline CDR1 is SGHTA and CDR2 is FQGNSA. This CDR3 is built from 11 residues. Trimming stripped 5 bases from V and 15 bases from J, with 11 bases between. For the CDR3, the DNA is TGTGCCAGCAGCCCCGGAGTACACCTCCACTTT. It translates to CASSPGVHLHF.

The chain links TRBV4-3 to TRBJ2-1, with TRBD1 matching over 9 bases. The J segment lost 8 bases and the V segment lost 0 bases, leaving 5 bases of the junction unmatched. This CDR3 contains 15 residues. Germline CDR1 reads LGHNA; CDR2 reads YSLEER. The CDR3 sequence: CASSQEGTGRDEQFF. The CDR3 DNA reads as TGCGCCAGCAGCCAAGAGGGGACAGGGAGAGATGAGCAGTTCTTC.